This T cell receptor (beta chain) stems from a study of control samples from healthy donors and cancer patients. Clones were read by immunoSEQ multiplex PCR, and TCRdb kept only the in-frame ones, dropping some. The repertoire consists of fewer than 90,000 clones, with 94% occurring once and the leading ten covering 6.2%. The J segment lost 3 bases and the V segment lost 4 bases, leaving 3 bases of the junction unmatched. The germline CDR1 and CDR2 sequences are SGHDT and YYEEEE. There are 15 residues in the CDR3. The origin of this receptor is a woman aged 40 to 55 in good health. The chain has TRBV5-6 and TRBJ2-1, with 11 bases lining up with TRBD2. The sample taken for sequencing was blood. The CDR3 DNA reads TGTGCCAGCAGCACCGGGACTAGCGGCTACAATGAGCAGTTCTTC. As protein: CASSTGTSGYNEQFF.